This T cell receptor (beta chain) emerged from a study of cytomegalovirus exposure and HLA in healthy donors. The PCR was carried out with 60 Vbeta primers and 13 Jbeta primers. TCRdb's copy holds only in-frame clones and misses some; the assay was immunoSEQ multiplex PCR. The top ten hold less than 8.5% of the sample, which has more than 90,000 clones, approximately 80% seen once. The CDR3 covers 13 residues. Germline lookup yields CDR1 SSHAT and CDR2 FNYEAQ (reference sequence). This clone was detected only a few times. The junction departs from the called germline gene at one end, perhaps through a read error.

This sequence originates from a female donor in good health and CMV-seronegative. The chain uses TRBV7-7 and TRBJ2-2; D might be TRBD1 (5 bases). Sequencing was performed on PBMCs. CDR3 in DNA: TGTGCTAGCAGCTCGTCAGGGCCCGGGGAGCTGTTTTTT. Its protein product is CASSSSGPGELFF.